These T cell receptor beta chains were read from a single sample in a study of T cells in Graves' hyperthyroidism and ophthalmopathy. TCRdb ran MiXCR on the multiplex PCR reads and lists one entry per CDR3 protein. The sample lists about 540,000 distinct CDR3 sequences, about 45% occurring once. Material for sequencing was peripheral blood or thyroid tissue (not recorded which). These receptors originate from a woman aged 18-29 years with Graves' hyperthyroidism. The CDR3 runs from the conserved cysteine through the conserved F or W. The order of the fields is V gene, J gene, clone size, D gene, CDR3 protein, CDR3 DNA. A D gene is named only where the DNA matches it firmly. The size of a clone is reported for some rows only, either as once, few or many, or as a class for expanded clones.

TRBV25-1	TRBJ1-2	-	TRBD1	CASQLGTGDTHYGYTF	TGTGCCAGCCAATTAGGGACAGGAGATACTCACTATGGCTACACCTTC
TRBV7-8	TRBJ1-4	-	TRBD1	CASSSRQGYEKLFF	TGTGCCAGCAGCTCGCGACAGGGATATGAAAAACTGTTTTTT
TRBV15	TRBJ2-7	once	-	CATSIRKGSVYEQYF	TGTGCCACCAGCATCAGGAAGGGCTCGGTCTACGAGCAGTACTTC
TRBV7-7	TRBJ2-5	many	TRBD2	CASSALPQREGRETQYF	TGTGCCAGCAGCGCCCTCCCACAGCGGGAGGGCCGAGAGACCCAGTACTTC
TRBV25-1	TRBJ1-5	few	-	CASARDWNQPQHF	TGTGCCAGCGCGAGGGATTGGAATCAGCCCCAGCATTTT
TRBV11-2	TRBJ2-5	-	-	CARDGETQYF	TGTGCCAGGGACGGAGAGACCCAGTACTTC
TRBV3-1	TRBJ1-2	-	TRBD1	CASSRTTIGQGADVYGYTF	TGTGCCAGCTCACGCACCACTATTGGACAGGGGGCTGACGTCTATGGCTACACCTTC
TRBV6-4	TRBJ1-2	many	-	CASSTAADRAYGYTF	TGTGCCAGCAGCACTGCGGCGGACAGAGCGTATGGCTACACCTTC
TRBV24-1	TRBJ2-5	-	-	CATSDLPTEGTETQYF	TGTGCCACCAGTGACCTTCCCACAGAAGGAACAGAGACCCAGTACTTC
TRBV7-3	TRBJ1-6	many	-	CASSLRGMGSPLHF	TGTGCCAGCAGCTTACGGGGTATGGGTTCACCCCTCCACTTT
TRBV2	TRBJ2-7	few	-	CASRVGALEQYF	TGTGCCAGCAGAGTGGGGGCCTTGGAGCAGTACTTC
TRBV29-1	TRBJ1-1	-	-	CSVWEGKAFF	TGCAGCGTTTGGGAGGGGAAAGCTTTCTTT
TRBV2	TRBJ1-1	few	-	CASSDVKKNTEAFF	TGTGCCAGCAGTGACGTAAAAAAGAACACTGAAGCTTTCTTT
TRBV7-8	TRBJ2-5	-	TRBD2	CASSLTQRGRYPETQYF	TGTGCCAGCAGCTTAACCCAGCGGGGGCGGTATCCAGAGACCCAGTACTTC
TRBV10-3	TRBJ1-2	many	TRBD1	CAISARDRGLNYGYTF	TGTGCCATCAGTGCCCGGGACAGGGGACTTAACTATGGCTACACCTTC
TRBV7-3	TRBJ2-2	once	-	CASSLWENTGELFF	TGTGCCAGCAGCCTGTGGGAGAACACCGGGGAGCTGTTTTTT
TRBV20-1	TRBJ2-5	many	-	CSASLWGRDGETQYF	TGCAGTGCTAGCTTGTGGGGACGAGATGGGGAGACCCAGTACTTC
TRBV29-1	TRBJ1-2	-	-	CSVLFPGSGYTF	TGCAGCGTTCTTTTTCCGGGGAGTGGCTACACCTTC
TRBV29-1	TRBJ2-7	many	TRBD1	CSVRGLRPSYEQYF	TGCAGCGTGAGGGGGCTGCGCCCATCCTACGAGCAGTACTTC
TRBV9	TRBJ1-2	-	TRBD1	CASSKPGQGAGGYTF	TGTGCCAGCAGCAAGCCGGGACAGGGGGCGGGTGGCTACACCTTC
TRBV29-1	TRBJ2-4	-	-	CSAGEGGNIQYF	TGCAGCGCGGGGGAGGGGGGGAACATTCAGTACTTC
TRBV20-1	TRBJ2-7	-	-	CSASSGRHEQYF	TGCAGTGCATCTTCAGGTCGCCACGAGCAGTACTTC
TRBV11-1	TRBJ2-7	-	-	CARSQARDIEQYF	TGTGCCAGAAGCCAAGCGCGGGACATCGAGCAGTACTTC
TRBV25-1	TRBJ2-6	once	-	CASSTGYPVRSGANVLTF	TGTGCCAGCAGTACAGGGTATCCGGTCCGCTCTGGGGCCAACGTCCTGACTTTC
TRBV7-9	TRBJ1-4	-	TRBD1	CASSLRGTGADEKLFF	TGTGCCAGCAGCTTACGCGGGACAGGGGCGGATGAAAAACTGTTTTTT
TRBV6-5	TRBJ2-5	few	TRBD2	CASSFGGRVEETQYF	TGTGCCAGCAGTTTTGGCGGGAGGGTCGAGGAGACCCAGTACTTC
TRBV7-2	TRBJ1-2	-	-	CASRQAADYGYTF	TGTGCCAGCAGACAGGCCGCCGACTATGGCTACACCTTC
TRBV9	TRBJ1-2	many	-	CASSAQGDYGYTF	TGTGCCAGCAGCGCACAGGGAGACTATGGCTACACCTTC
TRBV5-1	TRBJ1-5	-	-	CASSHTGNQPQHF	TGCGCCAGCAGCCATACCGGAAATCAGCCCCAGCATTTT
TRBV29-1	TRBJ1-2	many	-	CSVPQHSGGTAYGYTF	TGCAGCGTGCCCCAACATTCAGGAGGAACGGCCTATGGCTACACCTTC
TRBV24-1	TRBJ2-2	-	TRBD1	CATTGTVNTGELFF	TGTGCCACCACCGGGACAGTAAACACCGGGGAGCTGTTTTTT
TRBV29-1	TRBJ2-7	-	TRBD1	CSGRQGSGYEQYF	TGCAGCGGAAGACAGGGGTCGGGTTACGAGCAGTACTTC
TRBV7-2	TRBJ1-1	once	-	CASSYLRHNTEAFF	TGTGCCAGCAGCTACCTACGACATAACACTGAAGCTTTCTTT
TRBV29-1	TRBJ2-7	-	TRBD2	CSAGGGRDEQYF	TGCAGCGCCGGGGGGGGACGCGACGAGCAGTACTTC
TRBV29-1	TRBJ1-1	few	-	CSVGAGTEAFF	TGCAGCGTTGGCGCCGGCACTGAAGCTTTCTTT
TRBV20-1	TRBJ1-4	-	-	CSAREGAVLGGRVKLFF	TGCAGCGCTAGAGAGGGCGCGGTGTTAGGAGGGAGGGTGAAACTGTTTTTT
TRBV15	TRBJ1-5	-	TRBD1	CASSYQGANQPQHF	TGTGCCAGCAGCTACCAGGGGGCCAATCAGCCCCAGCATTTT
TRBV29-1	TRBJ1-5	-	TRBD1	CSVVPQGGQPQHF	TGCAGCGTTGTTCCGCAGGGGGGGCAGCCCCAGCATTTT
TRBV7-2	TRBJ2-7	once	TRBD1	CASSPGQGRGEQYF	TGTGCCAGCAGCCCGGGACAGGGGCGAGGGGAGCAGTACTTC
TRBV7-9	TRBJ2-6	-	-	CASSYGQGANVLTF	TGTGCCAGCAGCTACGGACAGGGGGCCAACGTCCTGACTTTC
TRBV10-3	TRBJ2-7	-	TRBD1	CATYSRQGDGYEQYF	TGTGCCACGTACAGCAGACAGGGCGACGGCTACGAGCAGTACTTC
TRBV29-1	TRBJ1-6	many	-	CSVRISYNSPLHF	TGCAGCGTTCGCATCAGCTATAATTCACCCCTCCACTTT
TRBV29-1	TRBJ1-2	many	-	CSVAGGGENYGYTF	TGCAGCGTGGCTGGGGGCGGTGAAAACTATGGCTACACCTTC
TRBV14	TRBJ2-7	-	-	CASSQVSGISYEQYF	TGTGCCAGCAGCCAAGTTTCCGGGATATCCTACGAGCAGTACTTC
TRBV2	TRBJ1-5	few	-	CASSETTGFSNQPQHF	TGTGCCAGCAGTGAAACTACGGGATTTAGCAATCAGCCCCAGCATTTT
TRBV7-2	TRBJ2-5	-	-	CASSHSGETQYF	TGTGCCAGCAGCCATTCGGGGGAGACCCAGTACTTC
TRBV7-8	TRBJ2-5	-	TRBD2	CASSSAGGEETQYF	TGTGCCAGCAGCTCAGCGGGAGGTGAAGAGACCCAGTACTTC
TRBV5-1	TRBJ1-5	-	-	CASSLNGGTQPQHF	TGCGCCAGCAGCTTGAACGGGGGCACTCAGCCCCAGCATTTT